This is a list of T cell receptor beta chains from one sample in a study of TIL therapy for anti-PD-1-resistant metastatic lung cancer. Generated by immunoSEQ multiplex PCR, the TCRdb table keeps only in-frame clones and is missing some. The table includes some 57,000 clones, around nine tenths detected once. Sequenced here: blood, sampled at baseline. Receptor source: a person aged 25 to 79 with non-small cell lung cancer. Each CDR3 is given with its conserved first and last residue. The D gene is left open where the match is weak. Rows may omit the clone size; those that give it use once, few, many or a size class.

clone size: NA; J gene: TRBJ1-1; D gene: TRBD1; V gene: TRBV5-1; CDR3 protein: CASSQIGQGLNTEAFF; CDR3 DNA: TGCGCCAGCAGCCAAATTGGACAGGGACTGAACACTGAAGCTTTCTTT
clone size: NA; J gene: TRBJ2-4; D gene: NA; V gene: TRBV29-1; CDR3 protein: CRWGPGGAKNIQYF; CDR3 DNA: TGCAGGTGGGGGCCCGGAGGAGCCAAAAACATTCAGTACTTC
clone size: NA; J gene: TRBJ1-1; D gene: NA; V gene: TRBV28; CDR3 protein: CASSLPNDWNTEAFF; CDR3 DNA: TGTGCCAGCAGTTTACCGAATGATTGGAACACTGAAGCTTTCTTT
clone size: NA; J gene: TRBJ1-6; D gene: NA; V gene: TRBV5-1; CDR3 protein: CASSGPAPLHF; CDR3 DNA: TGCGCCAGCAGCGGTCCCGCACCCCTCCACTTT
clone size: once; J gene: TRBJ1-1; D gene: NA; V gene: TRBV3-1/TRBV3-2; CDR3 protein: CASSQGGARVLTEAFF; CDR3 DNA: TGTGCCAGCAGCCAAGGGGGCGCCCGGGTTTTGACTGAAGCTTTCTTT
clone size: NA; J gene: TRBJ1-4; D gene: NA; V gene: TRBV7-2; CDR3 protein: CASSLQGVGEKLFF; CDR3 DNA: TGTGCCAGCAGCTTACAGGGTGTGGGTGAAAAACTGTTTTTT
clone size: NA; J gene: TRBJ1-6; D gene: TRBD1; V gene: TRBV6-7; CDR3 protein: CASSYPGTDNSPLHF; CDR3 DNA: TGTGCCAGCAGTTACCCCGGGACAGATAATTCACCCCTCCACTTT
clone size: NA; J gene: TRBJ1-4; D gene: NA; V gene: TRBV7-2; CDR3 protein: CASSLNIATNEKLFF; CDR3 DNA: TGTGCCAGCAGCCTAAACATTGCAACTAATGAAAAACTGTTTTTT
clone size: NA; J gene: TRBJ2-5; D gene: NA; V gene: TRBV28; CDR3 protein: CASSSDGLGGISETQYF; CDR3 DNA: TGTGCCAGCAGCTCGGACGGACTTGGCGGGATAAGCGAGACCCAGTACTTC
clone size: NA; J gene: TRBJ2-7; D gene: NA; V gene: TRBV5-5; CDR3 protein: CASSLALGAYEQYF; CDR3 DNA: TGTGCCAGCAGCTTGGCCTTAGGAGCCTACGAGCAGTACTTC
clone size: NA; J gene: TRBJ1-1; D gene: TRBD1; V gene: TRBV30; CDR3 protein: CAWNRGNTEAFF; CDR3 DNA: TGTGCCTGGAACAGGGGGAACACTGAAGCTTTCTTT
clone size: NA; J gene: TRBJ1-2; D gene: NA; V gene: TRBV2; CDR3 protein: CASSAEGRKEGYTF; CDR3 DNA: TGTGCCAGCAGTGCGGAGGGGCGCAAGGAAGGCTACACCTTC
clone size: NA; J gene: TRBJ2-1; D gene: TRBD1; V gene: TRBV24-1; CDR3 protein: CATSDPGTGNEQFF; CDR3 DNA: TGTGCCACCAGTGATCCGGGGACAGGGAATGAGCAGTTCTTC
clone size: NA; J gene: TRBJ1-5; D gene: NA; V gene: TRBV30; CDR3 protein: CAWNRVPYTNQPQHF; CDR3 DNA: TGTGCCTGGAACCGGGTCCCTTATACAAATCAGCCCCAGCATTTT
clone size: NA; J gene: TRBJ1-4; D gene: TRBD1; V gene: TRBV5-5; CDR3 protein: CASSLGQGGREKLFF; CDR3 DNA: TGTGCCAGCAGCTTGGGACAGGGTGGACGCGAAAAACTGTTTTTT
clone size: NA; J gene: TRBJ2-3; D gene: TRBD1; V gene: TRBV7-9; CDR3 protein: CASSSTVGWDRESDTQYF; CDR3 DNA: TGTGCCAGCAGCTCCACGGTCGGGTGGGACAGGGAATCAGATACGCAGTATTTT
clone size: NA; J gene: TRBJ2-7; D gene: NA; V gene: TRBV6-5; CDR3 protein: CASQSVGGEQYF; CDR3 DNA: TGTGCCAGTCAGTCCGTCGGAGGGGAGCAGTACTTC
clone size: once; J gene: TRBJ2-7; D gene: NA; V gene: TRBV6-5; CDR3 protein: CASSPTTGLTYEQYF; CDR3 DNA: TGTGCCAGCAGTCCTACGACAGGACTAACCTACGAGCAGTACTTC
clone size: NA; J gene: TRBJ2-1; D gene: TRBD2; V gene: TRBV7-2; CDR3 protein: CASSRGGRSEQFF; CDR3 DNA: TGTGCCAGCAGCCGGGGGGGGCGGAGTGAGCAGTTCTTC
clone size: NA; J gene: TRBJ2-7; D gene: NA; V gene: TRBV24-1; CDR3 protein: CATSDIWGLDVGIYEQYF; CDR3 DNA: TGTGCCACCAGTGATATTTGGGGTCTAGATGTGGGGATCTACGAGCAGTACTTC
clone size: NA; J gene: TRBJ1-5; D gene: NA; V gene: TRBV19; CDR3 protein: CASSTGVNQPQHF; CDR3 DNA: TGTGCCAGTAGTACAGGGGTCAATCAGCCCCAGCATTTT
clone size: NA; J gene: TRBJ1-5; D gene: TRBD1; V gene: TRBV28; CDR3 protein: CASWSRGLQPQHF; CDR3 DNA: TGTGCTTCCTGGTCAAGGGGGCTACAGCCCCAGCATTTT
clone size: NA; J gene: TRBJ2-1; D gene: TRBD2; V gene: TRBV24-1; CDR3 protein: CATSELAALGNEQFF; CDR3 DNA: TGTGCCACCAGTGAACTAGCGGCTTTGGGGAATGAGCAGTTCTTC
clone size: few; J gene: TRBJ1-2; D gene: TRBD1; V gene: TRBV7-2; CDR3 protein: CASSQSMTGVYGYTF; CDR3 DNA: TGTGCCAGCAGCCAGTCGATGACAGGGGTGTACGGCTACACCTTC
clone size: NA; J gene: TRBJ1-4; D gene: NA; V gene: TRBV30; CDR3 protein: CAWIRPWSGQEKLFF; CDR3 DNA: TGTGCCTGGATCCGACCGTGGTCCGGACAAGAAAAACTGTTTTTT